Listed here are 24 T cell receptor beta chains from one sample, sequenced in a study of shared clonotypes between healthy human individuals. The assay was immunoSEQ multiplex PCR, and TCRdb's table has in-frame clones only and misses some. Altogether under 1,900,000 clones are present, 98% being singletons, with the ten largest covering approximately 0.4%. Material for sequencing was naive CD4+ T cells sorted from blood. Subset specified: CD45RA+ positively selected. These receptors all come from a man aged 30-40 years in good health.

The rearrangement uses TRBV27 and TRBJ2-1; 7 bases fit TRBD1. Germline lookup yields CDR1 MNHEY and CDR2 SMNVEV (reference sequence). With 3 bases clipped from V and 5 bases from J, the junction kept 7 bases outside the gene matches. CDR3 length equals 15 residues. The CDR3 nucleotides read TGTGCCAGCAGTTTTGACAGGGTAGGGGACAATGAGCAGTTCTTC. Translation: CASSFDRVGDNEQFF.

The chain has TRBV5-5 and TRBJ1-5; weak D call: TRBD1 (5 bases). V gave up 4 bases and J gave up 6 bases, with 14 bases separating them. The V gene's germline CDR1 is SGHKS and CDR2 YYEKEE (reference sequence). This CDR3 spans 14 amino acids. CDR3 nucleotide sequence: TGTGCCAGCAGCCCCCTGGCAGGGTCTCAGCCCCAGCATTTT. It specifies CASSPLAGSQPQHF.

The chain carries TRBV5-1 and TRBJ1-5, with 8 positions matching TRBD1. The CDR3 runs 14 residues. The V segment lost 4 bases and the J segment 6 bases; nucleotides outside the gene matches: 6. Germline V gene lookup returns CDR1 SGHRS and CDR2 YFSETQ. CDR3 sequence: CASSPDREAQPQHF. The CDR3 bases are TGCGCCAGCAGCCCGGACAGGGAAGCTCAGCCCCAGCATTTT.

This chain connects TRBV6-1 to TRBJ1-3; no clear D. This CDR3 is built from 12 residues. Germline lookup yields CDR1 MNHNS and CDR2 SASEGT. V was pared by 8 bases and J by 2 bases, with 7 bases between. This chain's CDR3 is CASRDPGNTIYF. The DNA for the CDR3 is TGTGCCAGCCGGGATCCTGGAAACACCATATATTTT.

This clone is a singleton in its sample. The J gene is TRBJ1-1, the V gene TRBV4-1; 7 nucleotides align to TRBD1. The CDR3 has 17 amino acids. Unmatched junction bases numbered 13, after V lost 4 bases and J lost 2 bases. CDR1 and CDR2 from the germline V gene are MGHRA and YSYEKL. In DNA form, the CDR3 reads TGCGCCAGCAGCCCAGCGAGGGGGCGGGGGGAAAACACTGAAGCTTTCTTT. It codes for CASSPARGRGENTEAFF.

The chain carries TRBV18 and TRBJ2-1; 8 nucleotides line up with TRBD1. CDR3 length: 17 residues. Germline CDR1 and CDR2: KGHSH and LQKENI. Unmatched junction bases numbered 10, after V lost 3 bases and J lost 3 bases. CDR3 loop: CASSPTRQGSGYNEQFF. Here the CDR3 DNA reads TGTGCCAGCTCACCCACGCGACAGGGGTCCGGCTACAATGAGCAGTTCTTC.

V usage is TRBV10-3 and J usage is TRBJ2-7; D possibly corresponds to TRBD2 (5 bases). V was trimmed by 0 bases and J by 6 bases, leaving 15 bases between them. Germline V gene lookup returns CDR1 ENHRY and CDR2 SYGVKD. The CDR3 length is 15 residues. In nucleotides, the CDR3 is TGTGCCATCAGTGAGTCAACGACTACCCCCGCCGAGCAGTACTTC. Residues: CAISESTTTPAEQYF.

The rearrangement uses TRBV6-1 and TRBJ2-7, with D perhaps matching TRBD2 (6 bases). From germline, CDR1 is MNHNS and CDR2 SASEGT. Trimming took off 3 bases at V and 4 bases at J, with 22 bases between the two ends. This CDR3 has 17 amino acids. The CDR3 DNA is TGTGCCAGCAGTGACCCGGACACGGGACTGGCCCGGTACGAGCAGTACTTC. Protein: CASSDPDTGLARYEQYF.

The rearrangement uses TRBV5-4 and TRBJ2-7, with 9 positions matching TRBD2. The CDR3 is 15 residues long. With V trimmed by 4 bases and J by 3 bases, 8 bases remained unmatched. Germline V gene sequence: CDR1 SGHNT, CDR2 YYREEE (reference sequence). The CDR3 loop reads CASSPGLALIYEQYF. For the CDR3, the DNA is TGTGCCAGCAGCCCGGGACTAGCATTGATCTACGAGCAGTACTTC.

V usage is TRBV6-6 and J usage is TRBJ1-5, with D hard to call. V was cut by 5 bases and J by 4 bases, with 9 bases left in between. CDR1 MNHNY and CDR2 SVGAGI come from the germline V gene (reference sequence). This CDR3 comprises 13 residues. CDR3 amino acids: CASSVRSNQPQHF. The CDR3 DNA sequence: TGTGCCAGCAGTGTCCGATCGAATCAGCCCCAGCATTTT.

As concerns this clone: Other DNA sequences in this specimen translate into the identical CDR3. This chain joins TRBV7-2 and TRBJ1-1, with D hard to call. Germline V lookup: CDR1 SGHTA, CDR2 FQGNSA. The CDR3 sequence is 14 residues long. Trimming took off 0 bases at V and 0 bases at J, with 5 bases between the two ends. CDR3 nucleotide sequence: TGTGCCAGCAGCTTAGCGCGTATGAACACTGAAGCTTTCTTT. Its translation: CASSLARMNTEAFF.

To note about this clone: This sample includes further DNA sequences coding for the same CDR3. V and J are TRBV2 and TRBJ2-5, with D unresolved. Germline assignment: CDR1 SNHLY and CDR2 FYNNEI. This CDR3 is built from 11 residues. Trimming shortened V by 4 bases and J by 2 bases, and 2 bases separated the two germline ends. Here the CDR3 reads CASSVQETQYF. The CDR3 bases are TGTGCCAGCAGTGTACAAGAGACCCAGTACTTC.

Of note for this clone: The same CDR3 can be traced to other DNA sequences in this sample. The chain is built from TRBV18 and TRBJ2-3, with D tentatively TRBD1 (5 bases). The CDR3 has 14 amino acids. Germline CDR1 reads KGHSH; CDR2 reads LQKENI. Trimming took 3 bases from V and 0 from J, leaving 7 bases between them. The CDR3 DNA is TGTGCCAGCTCACCGACAGTTAGCACAGATACGCAGTATTTT. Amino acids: CASSPTVSTDTQYF.

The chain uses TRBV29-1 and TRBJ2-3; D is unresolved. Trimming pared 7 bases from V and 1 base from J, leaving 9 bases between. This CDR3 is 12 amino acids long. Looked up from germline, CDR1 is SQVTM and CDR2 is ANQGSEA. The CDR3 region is CSATPGTDTQYF. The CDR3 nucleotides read TGCAGCGCCACGCCGGGCACAGATACGCAGTATTTT.

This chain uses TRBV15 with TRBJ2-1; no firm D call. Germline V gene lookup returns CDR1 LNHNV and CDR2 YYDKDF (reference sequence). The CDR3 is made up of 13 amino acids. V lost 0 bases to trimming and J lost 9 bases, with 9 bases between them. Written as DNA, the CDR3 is TGTGCCACCAGCAGAGATAGCCCGAGTGAGCAGTTCTTC. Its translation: CATSRDSPSEQFF.

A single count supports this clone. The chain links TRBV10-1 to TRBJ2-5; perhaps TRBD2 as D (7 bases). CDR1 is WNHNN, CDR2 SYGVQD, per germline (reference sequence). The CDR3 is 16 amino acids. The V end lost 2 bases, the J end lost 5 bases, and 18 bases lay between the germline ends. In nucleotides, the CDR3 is TGCGCCAGCAGTGAGAGGGGGGGAGGCCCAGGGGAGACCCAGTACTTC. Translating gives CASSERGGGPGETQYF.

As DNA, the CDR3 is TGTGCCAGCTCCCGGACGGGCGCCGGGCAAGAGACCCAGTACTTC. Its translation is CASSRTGAGQETQYF. The chain couples TRBV18 to TRBJ2-5, with D unresolved. The CDR3 length is 15 residues. Trimming stripped 6 bases from V and 2 bases from J, with 16 bases between. Germline values: CDR1 KGHSH, CDR2 LQKENI.

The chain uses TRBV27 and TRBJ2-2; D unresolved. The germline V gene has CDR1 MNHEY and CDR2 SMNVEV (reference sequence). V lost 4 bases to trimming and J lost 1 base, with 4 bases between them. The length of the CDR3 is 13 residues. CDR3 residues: CASSSLNTGELFF. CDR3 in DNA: TGTGCCAGCAGTTCCTTGAACACCGGGGAGCTGTTTTTT.

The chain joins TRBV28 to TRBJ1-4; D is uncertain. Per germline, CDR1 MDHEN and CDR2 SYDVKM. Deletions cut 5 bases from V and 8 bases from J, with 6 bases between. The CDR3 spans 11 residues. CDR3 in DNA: TGTGCCAGCAGTACCCCAGAAAAACTGTTTTTT. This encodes CASSTPEKLFF. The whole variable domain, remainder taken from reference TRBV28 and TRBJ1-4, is DVKVTQSSRYLVKRTGEKVFLECVQDMDHENMFWYRQDPGLGLRLIYFSYDVKMKEKGDIPEGYSVSREKKERFSLILESASTNQTSMYLCASSTPEKLFFGSGTQLSVL.

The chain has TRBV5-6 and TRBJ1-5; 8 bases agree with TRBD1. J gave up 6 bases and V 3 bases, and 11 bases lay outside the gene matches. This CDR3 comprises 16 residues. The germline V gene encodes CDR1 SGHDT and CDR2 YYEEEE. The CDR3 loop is CASSSSRDRSRQPQHF. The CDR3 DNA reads TGTGCCAGCAGCTCGTCCCGGGACAGGTCCCGTCAGCCCCAGCATTTT.

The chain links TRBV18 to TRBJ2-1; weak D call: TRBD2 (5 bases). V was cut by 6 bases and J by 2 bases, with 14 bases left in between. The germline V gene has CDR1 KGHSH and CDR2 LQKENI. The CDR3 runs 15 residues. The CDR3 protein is CASSPPSGTYNEQFF. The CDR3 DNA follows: TGTGCCAGCTCCCCCCCGTCGGGGACCTACAATGAGCAGTTCTTC.

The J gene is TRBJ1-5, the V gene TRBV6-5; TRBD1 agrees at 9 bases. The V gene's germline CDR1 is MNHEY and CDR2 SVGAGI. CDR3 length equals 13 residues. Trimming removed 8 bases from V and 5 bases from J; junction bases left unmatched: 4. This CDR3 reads CASGDRAYQPQHF. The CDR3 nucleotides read TGTGCCAGCGGGGACAGGGCCTATCAGCCCCAGCATTTT.

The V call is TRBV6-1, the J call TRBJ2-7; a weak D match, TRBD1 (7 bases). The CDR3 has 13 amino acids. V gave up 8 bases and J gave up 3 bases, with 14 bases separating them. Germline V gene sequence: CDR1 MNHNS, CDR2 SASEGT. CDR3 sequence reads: CASGQGGNYEQYF. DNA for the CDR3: TGTGCCAGCGGGCAGGGGGGCAACTACGAGCAGTACTTC.

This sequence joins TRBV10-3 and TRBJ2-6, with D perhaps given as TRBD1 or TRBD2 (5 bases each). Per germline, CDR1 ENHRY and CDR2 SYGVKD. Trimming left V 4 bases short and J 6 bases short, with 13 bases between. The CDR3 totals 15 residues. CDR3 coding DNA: TGTGCCATCAGTGCGGCAGGGACCGCGGCCAACGTCCTGACTTTC. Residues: CAISAAGTAANVLTF.